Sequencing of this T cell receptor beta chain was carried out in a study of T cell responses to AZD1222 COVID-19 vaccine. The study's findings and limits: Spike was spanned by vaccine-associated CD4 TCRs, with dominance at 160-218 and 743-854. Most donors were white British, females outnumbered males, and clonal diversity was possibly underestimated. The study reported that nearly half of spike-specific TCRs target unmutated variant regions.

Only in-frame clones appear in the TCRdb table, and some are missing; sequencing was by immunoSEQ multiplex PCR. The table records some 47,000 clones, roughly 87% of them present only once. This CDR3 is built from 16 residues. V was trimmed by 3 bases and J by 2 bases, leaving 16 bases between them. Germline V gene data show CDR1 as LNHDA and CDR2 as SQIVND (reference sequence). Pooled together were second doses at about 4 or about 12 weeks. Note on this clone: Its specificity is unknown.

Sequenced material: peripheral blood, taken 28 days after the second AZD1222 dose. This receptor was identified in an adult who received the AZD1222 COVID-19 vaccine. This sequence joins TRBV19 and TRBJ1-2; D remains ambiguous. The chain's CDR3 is CASSMGVRADNYGYTF. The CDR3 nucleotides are TGTGCCAGTAGTATGGGCGTTCGGGCAGACAACTATGGCTACACCTTC.